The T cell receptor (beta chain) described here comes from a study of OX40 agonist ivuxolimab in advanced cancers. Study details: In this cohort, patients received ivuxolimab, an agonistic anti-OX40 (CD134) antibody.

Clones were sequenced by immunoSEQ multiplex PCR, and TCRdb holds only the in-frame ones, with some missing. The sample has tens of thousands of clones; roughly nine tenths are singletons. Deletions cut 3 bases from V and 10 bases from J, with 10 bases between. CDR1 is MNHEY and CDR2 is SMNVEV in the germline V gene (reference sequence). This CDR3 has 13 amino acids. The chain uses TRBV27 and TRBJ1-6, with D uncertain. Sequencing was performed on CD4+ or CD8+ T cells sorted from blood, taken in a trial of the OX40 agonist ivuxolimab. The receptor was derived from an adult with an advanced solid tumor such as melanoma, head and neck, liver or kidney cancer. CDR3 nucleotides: TGTGCCAGCAGTTTTCTCAGTGGCTCACCCCTCCACTTT. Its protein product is CASSFLSGSPLHF.